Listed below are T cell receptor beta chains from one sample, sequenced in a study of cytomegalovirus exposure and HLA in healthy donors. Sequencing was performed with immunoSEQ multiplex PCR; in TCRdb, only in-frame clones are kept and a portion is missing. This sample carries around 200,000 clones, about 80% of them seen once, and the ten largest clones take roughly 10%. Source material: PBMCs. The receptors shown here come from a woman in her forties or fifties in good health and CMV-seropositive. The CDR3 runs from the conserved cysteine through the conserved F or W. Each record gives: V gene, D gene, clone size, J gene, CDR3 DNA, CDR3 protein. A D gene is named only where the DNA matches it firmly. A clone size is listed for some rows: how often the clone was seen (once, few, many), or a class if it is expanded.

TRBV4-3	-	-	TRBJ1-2	TGCGCCAGCAGCCAAGATCTGACAGGAAGGGACTATGGCTACACCTTC	CASSQDLTGRDYGYTF
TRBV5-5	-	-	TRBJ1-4	TGTGCCAGCAGCTTGGATCCGACTAATGAAAAACTGTTTTTT	CASSLDPTNEKLFF
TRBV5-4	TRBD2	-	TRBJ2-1	TGTGCCAGCAGCCTGATAGCGGGGGGGCGAGGGAATGAGCAGTTCTTC	CASSLIAGGRGNEQFF
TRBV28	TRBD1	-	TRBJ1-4	TGTGCCAGCAGTTTAGTGGACAGGGAGCTCGAAAAACTGTTTTTT	CASSLVDRELEKLFF
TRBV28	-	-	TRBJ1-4	TGTGCCAGCAGTTTCGCAGGGGTTGGTGAAAAACTGTTTTTT	CASSFAGVGEKLFF
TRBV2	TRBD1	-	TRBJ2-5	TGTGCCAGCAGTGGCTGGACAGGGGAAGGGGAAGAGACCCAGTACTTC	CASSGWTGEGEETQYF
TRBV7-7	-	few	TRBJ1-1	TGTGCCAGCAGCTTGATGGGGGGAGCTGAAGCTTTCTTT	CASSLMGGAEAFF
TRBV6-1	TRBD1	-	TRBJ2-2	TGTGCCAGCAGTGAAGGCAGGGGGCTTAACACCGGGGAGCTGTTTTTT	CASSEGRGLNTGELFF
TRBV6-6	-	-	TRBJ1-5	TGTGCCAGCAGTCCTCCCGACAGGATAGGTCAGCCCCAGCATTTT	CASSPPDRIGQPQHF
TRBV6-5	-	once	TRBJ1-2	TGTGCCAGCAGTTACACCCCTGGGGCGCGTGGCTATGGCTACACCTTC	CASSYTPGARGYGYTF
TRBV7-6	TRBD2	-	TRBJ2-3	TGTGCCAGCAGCTTAGGGCTGGGGCTAGCGGGGGGACCAGATACGCAGTATTTT	CASSLGLGLAGGPDTQYF
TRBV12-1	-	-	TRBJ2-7	TGTGCCAGCAGTTACCAAGACAGACCCTACGAGCAGTACTTC	CASSYQDRPYEQYF
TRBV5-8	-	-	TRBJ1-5	TGTGCCAGCAGCTTGACACCGAGCAATCAGCCCCAGCATTTT	CASSLTPSNQPQHF
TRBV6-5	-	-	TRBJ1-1	TGTGCCAGCAGTTTTACAGGGTATAAGGCTTTCTTT	CASSFTGYKAFF
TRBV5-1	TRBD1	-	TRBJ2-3	TGCGCCAGCAGCCAGCGACAGGGCGCGGTCACAGATACGCAGTATTTT	CASSQRQGAVTDTQYF
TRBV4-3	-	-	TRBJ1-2	TGCGCCAGCAGCCTGATCACAAACTATGGCTACACCTTC	CASSLITNYGYTF
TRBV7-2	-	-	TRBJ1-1	TGTGCCAGCAGCTTAGTATACAGAGTGAACACTGAAGCTTTCTTT	CASSLVYRVNTEAFF
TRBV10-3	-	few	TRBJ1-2	TGTGCCATCAGTGAGGAGGGGGAAAGATATGGCTACACCTTC	CAISEEGERYGYTF
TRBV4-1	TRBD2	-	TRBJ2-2	TGCGCCAGCAGCCAGGGTAGCGGGGAGGACACCGGGGAGCTGTTTTTT	CASSQGSGEDTGELFF
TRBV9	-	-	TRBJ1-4	TGTGCCAGCAGCGTAGAAGGGGGATTTAATGAAAAACTGTTTTTT	CASSVEGGFNEKLFF